These T cell receptor beta chains were read from a single sample in a study of T-cell memory formation after mild COVID-19. TCRdb used MiXCR to reprocess the 5' RACE reads, holding one entry per CDR3 protein. The sample shows 300,000 or so distinct CDR3 sequences, about a sixth of them seen only once. The sequenced material came from PBMCs or a T cell subset sorted from them (not recorded which). The source of these receptors is a man aged 18-30 years who had mild COVID-19 (a few samples of this study predate the infection). Cell type and time point are not known. The CDR3 runs from the conserved cysteine through the conserved F or W. D genes are given only for firm matches. Some rows have no size entry. The others give once, few or many, or a class for an expanded clone.

V gene: TRBV12-3/TRBV12-4
D gene: TRBD1
clone size: -
J gene: TRBJ1-3
CDR3 DNA: TGTGCCAGCAGTCAAATACAGGGGATCGGAAACACCATATATTTT
CDR3 protein: CASSQIQGIGNTIYF

V gene: TRBV30
D gene: -
clone size: few
J gene: TRBJ2-5
CDR3 DNA: TGTGCCTGGGGTGTGAAGGGGGGCGGGGAGACCCAGTACTTC
CDR3 protein: CAWGVKGGGETQYF

V gene: TRBV7-2
D gene: -
clone size: -
J gene: TRBJ2-7
CDR3 DNA: TGTGCCAGCAGCTTACTATGGGATCACGAGCAGTACTTC
CDR3 protein: CASSLLWDHEQYF

V gene: TRBV12-3/TRBV12-4
D gene: TRBD1
clone size: -
J gene: TRBJ1-2
CDR3 DNA: TGTGCCAGCAGTTTACGTAACAGGGGGGTTGGCTATGGCTACACCTTC
CDR3 protein: CASSLRNRGVGYGYTF

V gene: TRBV6-2/TRBV6-3
D gene: TRBD1
clone size: -
J gene: TRBJ1-2
CDR3 DNA: TGTGCCAGCAGTGTGGGGACAGGAGAAGCTAACTATGGCTACACCTTC
CDR3 protein: CASSVGTGEANYGYTF

V gene: TRBV6-1
D gene: -
clone size: -
J gene: TRBJ1-2
CDR3 DNA: TGTGCCATCATATCTCCGCTTGGGAACTATGGCTACACCTTC
CDR3 protein: CAIISPLGNYGYTF

V gene: TRBV20-1
D gene: TRBD1
clone size: -
J gene: TRBJ2-7
CDR3 DNA: TGCAGTGCTAGGGATACCGCCGGGACAGGAGGATCCTACGAGCAGTACTTC
CDR3 protein: CSARDTAGTGGSYEQYF

V gene: TRBV20-1
D gene: -
clone size: few
J gene: TRBJ2-5
CDR3 DNA: TGCAGTGCTGTCCAGGCCCTCTCACAAGAGACCCAGTACTTC
CDR3 protein: CSAVQALSQETQYF

V gene: TRBV12-3/TRBV12-4
D gene: -
clone size: -
J gene: TRBJ2-1
CDR3 DNA: TGTGCCAGCAGGTACAGCTACAATGAGCAGTTCTTC
CDR3 protein: CASRYSYNEQFF

V gene: TRBV5-1
D gene: -
clone size: -
J gene: TRBJ2-2
CDR3 DNA: TGCGCCAGCAGCTTAAGGGGGATTGCGAACACCGGGGAGCTGTTTTTT
CDR3 protein: CASSLRGIANTGELFF

V gene: TRBV12-3/TRBV12-4
D gene: -
clone size: few
J gene: TRBJ2-2
CDR3 DNA: TGTGCCAGCTCGGGGGTGGTCCGGGAGCTGTTTTTT
CDR3 protein: CASSGVVRELFF

V gene: TRBV9
D gene: -
clone size: few
J gene: TRBJ2-7
CDR3 DNA: TGTGCCAGCAGCGCACAGGGGACGGGGGCTGCCCACTCCTACGAGCAGTACTTC
CDR3 protein: CASSAQGTGAAHSYEQYF

V gene: TRBV6-5
D gene: -
clone size: few
J gene: TRBJ2-7
CDR3 DNA: TGTGCCAGCAGCCCACATTCGGACGGGGAGCAGTACTTC
CDR3 protein: CASSPHSDGEQYF

V gene: TRBV9
D gene: -
clone size: -
J gene: TRBJ1-1
CDR3 DNA: TGTGCCAGCAGCGTAGCTAGCATGAACACTGAAGCTTTCTTT
CDR3 protein: CASSVASMNTEAFF

V gene: TRBV11-2
D gene: -
clone size: few
J gene: TRBJ1-5
CDR3 DNA: TGTGCCAGCAGCCAACAGGCTAATCAGCCCCAGCATTTT
CDR3 protein: CASSQQANQPQHF

V gene: TRBV7-6
D gene: -
clone size: few
J gene: TRBJ2-1
CDR3 DNA: TGTGCCAGCAGCTTAGAGGGGGGGCCCTCCTATGAGCAGTTCTTC
CDR3 protein: CASSLEGGPSYEQFF

V gene: TRBV5-1
D gene: TRBD1
clone size: -
J gene: TRBJ2-2
CDR3 DNA: TGCGCCAGCAGCTCAGTTGGGACAGGGAACACCGGGGAGCTGTTTTTT
CDR3 protein: CASSSVGTGNTGELFF

V gene: TRBV6-5
D gene: -
clone size: few
J gene: TRBJ2-2
CDR3 DNA: TGTGCCAGCAGTTTAGTACAGTCCACCGGGGAGCTGTTTTTT
CDR3 protein: CASSLVQSTGELFF

V gene: TRBV5-3
D gene: -
clone size: few
J gene: TRBJ2-1
CDR3 DNA: TGTGCCAGAAGCTTGGGGTCGCTCTATGAGCAGTTCTTC
CDR3 protein: CARSLGSLYEQFF

V gene: TRBV4-2
D gene: TRBD2
clone size: few
J gene: TRBJ2-3
CDR3 DNA: TGTGCCAGCAGCCCTCGGGGGGTAGGGGCGGATACGCAGTATTTT
CDR3 protein: CASSPRGVGADTQYF

V gene: TRBV10-3
D gene: -
clone size: -
J gene: TRBJ2-1
CDR3 DNA: TGTGCCATCAGTAACAGGGTATTGGGCAACAATGAGCAGTTCTTC
CDR3 protein: CAISNRVLGNNEQFF

V gene: TRBV3-1
D gene: -
clone size: -
J gene: TRBJ2-4
CDR3 DNA: TGTGCCAGCAGCCCCAGGGGAAAGGAGGCCAAAAACATTCAGTACTTC
CDR3 protein: CASSPRGKEAKNIQYF